This T cell receptor beta chain emerged from a study of T cells in Graves' hyperthyroidism and ophthalmopathy. Study-wide findings and caveats: Stable hyperthyroidism was told apart from ophthalmopathy by a model built on 13 V-J features.

TCR beta CDR3 regions were amplified from RNA transcripts. Carried out on the TCR CDR3, a first-round RT-PCR used the HTBI primer set. TCRdb reprocessed the multiplex PCR reads via MiXCR and lists one record per CDR3 protein. Of 690,000 or so distinct CDR3 sequences listed, around 19% are singletons. Of note for this clonotype: Its specificity is unknown. A much larger clonotype is one base distant, so this may be a read error.

V was clipped by 0 bases and J by 4 bases, with 11 bases between them. This CDR3 is 15 amino acids long. Germline CDR1 SGHTA, CDR2 FQGNSA. Input material: blood. The genes are TRBV7-2 and TRBJ2-3; tentatively, D is TRBD1 or TRBD2 (5 bases each). This TCR derives from a woman aged 45-65 years with Graves' hyperthyroidism that later progressed to Graves' ophthalmopathy. The CDR3 here is CASSLAHRGADTQYF. In DNA, the CDR3 is TGTGCCAGCAGCTTAGCTCATAGGGGAGCAGATACGCAGTATTTT.